This TCR beta chain was captured in a study of identical twins. The V gene lost 6 bases and the J gene lost 0 bases, with 18 bases spanning the gap. Germline V gives CDR1 DFQATT, CDR2 SNEGSKA (reference sequence). This CDR3 is 16 amino acids long. TCRdb recomputed calls from the 5' RACE reads with MiXCR, one row per CDR3 protein. The sample has 400,000 to 550,000 distinct CDR3 sequences, approximately 24% seen once. This sample also belongs to another study, concerning T cells expressing NK-cell markers.

The rearrangement links TRBV20-1 to TRBJ2-1, with TRBD1 as a possible D gene (6 bases). Sample: CD4+ T cells sorted from blood. The sequence was obtained from a woman between 18 and 30 years old in good health. The CDR3 protein is CSARGSEGGSYNEQFF. The CDR3 DNA reads TGCAGTGCCCGAGGTAGTGAAGGGGGCTCCTACAATGAGCAGTTCTTC.